Following are 6 T cell receptor beta chains from one sample sequenced in a study of response to subunit inactivated influenza vaccine. TCRdb passed the RT-PCR reads through MiXCR, listing each CDR3 protein once. The sample shows about 160,000 distinct CDR3 sequences, roughly a tenth of them seen only once. The sequences come from non-naive T cells sorted from PBMCs, collected more than 35 days after vaccination. The origin of the receptors is a man over 45 who received an inactivated influenza vaccine.

This clonotype was seen only a few times. The chain has TRBV5-6 and TRBJ2-5; the D is unclear. The germline V and J ends were trimmed by 3 bases and 5 bases, with 17 bases remaining between them. The V gene's germline CDR1 is SGHDT and CDR2 YYEEEE. The CDR3 totals 15 residues. CDR3 nucleotide sequence: TGTGCCAGCAGCTCCCTCAGAGGAGTCGAGGAGACCCAGTACTTC. Protein: CASSSLRGVEETQYF.

This clonotype was detected ten times or more. This chain links TRBV20-1 with TRBJ1-5; tentatively, D is TRBD1 (5 bases). From germline, CDR1 is DFQATT and CDR2 SNEGSKA (reference sequence). V was cut by 4 bases and J by 4 bases, with 8 bases left in between. The CDR3 has 12 amino acids. The CDR3 reads CSAIRQNQPQHF. As DNA, the CDR3 is TGCAGTGCTATCCGACAGAATCAGCCCCAGCATTTT.

The V gene is TRBV28, the J gene TRBJ2-1; D might be TRBD2 (5 bases). Per the germline V gene, CDR1 is MDHEN and CDR2 is SYDVKM. V was pared by 6 bases and J by 0 bases, with 15 bases between. This CDR3 has 16 residues. CDR3 in DNA: TGTGCCAGCAGCCAAAGCAGCGGACCCTCCTACAATGAGCAGTTCTTC. Translated, it gives CASSQSSGPSYNEQFF. The full variable domain, with the rest looked up from reference TRBV28 and TRBJ2-1, is DVKVTQSSRYLVKRTGEKVFLECVQDMDHENMFWYRQDPGLGLRLIYFSYDVKMKEKGDIPEGYSVSREKKERFSLILESASTNQTSMYLCASSQSSGPSYNEQFFGPGTRLTVL.

The gene calls are TRBV20-1 and TRBJ2-1; D is uncertain. Germline CDR1 and CDR2: DFQATT and SNEGSKA (reference sequence). The CDR3 covers 12 residues. V was pared by 1 base and J by 10 bases, with 11 bases between. The CDR3 sequence is CSARVGVTEQFF. The DNA of the CDR3 is TGCAGTGCTAGAGTCGGCGTTACGGAGCAGTTCTTC.

The CDR3 region is CASSLPAGGYNEQFF. In nucleotides, the CDR3 is TGTGCCAGCAGCTTACCAGCGGGGGGCTACAATGAGCAGTTCTTC. J is TRBJ2-1 and V is TRBV7-2, with 9 bases matching TRBD2. From germline, CDR1 is SGHTA and CDR2 FQGNSA. The CDR3 has 15 residues. V was clipped by 2 bases and J by 3 bases; unmatched bases: 2.

This clonotype was observed many times. The chain links TRBV7-2 to TRBJ2-1; TRBD2 might be the D (5 bases). CDR3 size: 14 residues. The V end was cut by 6 bases, the J end by 3 bases, with 12 bases between. Germline assignment: CDR1 SGHTA and CDR2 FQGNSA. CDR3 in amino acids: CASRSLRVYNEQFF. CDR3 nucleotide sequence: TGTGCCAGCAGGTCCTTGCGGGTCTACAATGAGCAGTTCTTC.